This T cell receptor beta chain is drawn from a study of blood T cell repertoires in COVID-19. TCRdb's table, derived via immunoSEQ multiplex PCR, lists solely in-frame clones and lacks some. The repertoire holds more than 100,000 clones, 82% seen once, with 4% to 5.5% in the top ten. Sequencing was performed on peripheral blood. The clonotype originates from a woman in her sixties or seventies with acute or convalescent COVID-19.

CDR3: CASRTGQGNSGYTF. The DNA of the CDR3 is TGTGCCAGCAGGACCGGACAGGGGAATTCTGGCTACACCTTC. V usage is TRBV6-5 and J usage is TRBJ1-2; 9 bases match TRBD1. Unmatched junction bases numbered 9, after V lost 6 bases and J lost 7 bases. The germline V gene encodes CDR1 MNHEY and CDR2 SVGAGI. The CDR3 contains 14 residues.